Detailed here is one T cell receptor beta chain. This clonotype has ten or more counts. No cognate antigen has been identified for it. Base qualities are not at hand, and no much larger clone is one base apart. The data stem from a study of T cells in Graves' hyperthyroidism and ophthalmopathy (dated by TCRdb to between 2018 and 2021). For the wider study: Peripheral blood samples were taken at initial diagnosis, before any treatment was given. A discovery cohort of about 100 patients, fewer than 50 with Graves' ophthalmopathy and 55 to 60 with stable Graves' hyperthyroidism, was used to find distinguishing TCR V-J signatures. Prospective prediction of ophthalmopathy was tested in an independent validation cohort of 18 to 20 hyperthyroidism patients and 17 patients who later progressed to ophthalmopathy. The 90 to 100 discovery patients were randomly split 7:3 into training and test sets. The study also compared thyroid tissue and blood T-cell repertoires from about six Graves' hyperthyroidism patients. Once sampling was done, hyperthyroidism patients were given methimazole at a starting dose of 30 mg daily, whereas ophthalmopathy patients were given high-dose intravenous methylprednisolone. According to the paper, TCR Vbeta CDR3 sequencing was carried out on approximately 140 peripheral blood samples, which came from 40 to 45 ophthalmopathy, under 80 hyperthyroidism and roughly 17 progressor patients.

There are 15 amino acids in the CDR3, from cysteine to phenylalanine inclusive. Only the CDR3 DNA stays, 45 bases, in frame from base 1. CDR1 is given as GTSNPN and CDR2 as SVGIG, both from the germline V gene (reference sequence). Trimming at the junction amounts to 4 bases on V and 2 bases on J, and the germline ends lie 14 bases apart. What the work shows at the level of the full study, not this receptor alone: Most expanded thyroid clonotypes (frequency above 0.001) were also detected in blood, a finding suggesting that blood repertoires may reflect thyroid immune responses. During validation, the model predicted progression to ophthalmopathy a median of roughly six months ahead of onset, with almost 71% sensitivity and under 85% specificity. A 13 V-J signature model separated ophthalmopathy from stable hyperthyroidism, with about 88% sensitivity and 81.08% specificity in cross-validation and 80%/75% in testing. Sample size was not statistically predetermined, and investigators were not blinded to group allocation.

TCR beta CDR3 regions were amplified from RNA transcripts. The TCR CDR3 was subjected to a first round of RT-PCR using the HTBI primer set and the Qiagen OneStep RT-PCR kit. Libraries were constructed in a second round of multiplex PCR, after which size selection and purification were carried out. The libraries were sequenced on an Illumina HiSeq2000 using paired-end 100 bp reads. Per the source publication's procedure: Raw data were processed with SOAPnuke, discarding reads with adapters, uncalled bases, mean Phred below 15, or no exact constant-primer or identifier match. High-quality paired reads were merged using COPE v1.2.5, and each unique nucleotide sequence was defined as a clonotype. MiTCR v1.1 was used to align the clonotypes against IMGT TRBV, TRBD and TRBJ reference segments. Analysis was restricted to V-J combinations with a frequency above 0.0001, which covered roughly 99% of repertoires. A TCS score was defined as the ratio between F50 (clonal expansion) and ExV (chaos), using BLOSUM62-based TCRdist between CDR3 peptides within each V-J. Welch's t-statistics and random forest reduced around 510 V-J features to 13, which were used in a naive Bayes classifier (R e1071). In-frame beta chains were kept once TCRdb had trimmed the public reads at Q25 with fastp and called clones with MiXCR. CDR3 protein duplicates are merged, each entry listing the most common genes and DNA. V and J calls and clone size were set by TCRdb, not the authors. Counted in this sample were some 560,000 distinct CDR3 sequences; about 15% of them appeared once. Clones ranked in the top ten supply less than 9.5% of the sample.

Stable Graves' hyperthyroidism was defined as the absence of progression to ophthalmopathy over 18 months of follow-up. Hyperthyroidism patients were newly diagnosed, with disease duration under 2 months, and aged 18 to 65 years. Any patient with an uncontrolled infection, another autoimmune disease, pregnancy or lactation was excluded. Diagnoses were based on clinical symptoms, serum thyroxine and TRAb, thyroid ultrasound and orbital computed tomography. PBMCs were separated from roughly 9.6 ml of fresh peripheral blood using Ficoll-Paque density gradient centrifugation. Trizol reagent was used to extract total RNA, and RNA quality was then checked on an Agilent 2100 Bioanalyzer.

This sequence uses TRBV30 and TRBJ1-4, with no confident D gene call. Sequencing was done on a sample of blood. This sequence originates from a woman between 25 and 40 years old with Graves' hyperthyroidism. The CDR3 corresponds to CAWTNGGSTNEKLFF. The nucleotide sequence reads TGTGCCTGGACAAACGGAGGCTCTACTAATGAAAAACTGTTTTTT.